This T cell receptor (beta chain) originates from a study of vaccination effects on CD4 cells after COVID-19. Points on this clone: Its antigen remains unidentified.

Generated by immunoSEQ multiplex PCR, the TCRdb table keeps only in-frame clones and is missing some. The top ten clones hold under 3% of a sample with about 61,000 clones, 81% of them seen once. ViraFEST expansion of antigen-specific CD4+ T cells with viral peptide pools preceded sequencing. Cultured cells yielded isolated CD4+ T cells after 10 days. Nucleocapsid antibodies were negative in the vaccine recipients, who had never had SARS-CoV-2 infection. Under 2.5 million PBMC were placed in each well, which was supplemented with about 10 IU/ml IL-2 and 8.5 to 10 ug/ml peptides. IL-2 medium supplanted half the medium on days 3 and 7. The CDR3 totals 14 residues. V lost 2 bases and J lost 11, with 16 bases in between. CDR1 and CDR2 from the germline V gene are MNHEY and SVGAGI.

This chain uses TRBV6-5 with TRBJ2-1, with D perhaps TRBD2 (6 bases). This receptor was taken from a human donor who received a COVID-19 vaccine. The material sequenced was CD4+ T cells from PBMCs cultured with HCoV-229E spike peptides, taken before COVID-19 vaccination. The CDR3 nucleotides are TGTGCCAGCAGTTACCCCGGAGGGAGGAACCAGCAGTTCTTC. Translation gives CASSYPGGRNQQFF.